This passage covers 14 T cell receptor beta chains from one sample sequenced in a study of shared clonotypes between healthy human individuals. Measured with immunoSEQ multiplex PCR; TCRdb has only the in-frame clones, and not every one. The sample shows some 500,000 clones, roughly 95% of them seen only once. The specimen was naive CD4+ T cells sorted from blood. Subset indicated: CD45RA+ positively selected. These receptors were collected from a woman aged 30 to 39 in good health.

V gene TRBV28 combines with J gene TRBJ1-4; 8 positions match TRBD1. V lost 2 bases, J lost 7 bases, and 9 bases stayed unmatched. This CDR3 has 16 amino acids. From germline, CDR1 is MDHEN and CDR2 SYDVKM. The CDR3 DNA reads TGTGCCAGCAGTTTAATTTGGACAGGGTCGACTGAAAAACTGTTTTTT. As protein: CASSLIWTGSTEKLFF.

The chain employs TRBV7-2 and TRBJ2-7; 9 nucleotides agree with TRBD2. V trimming: 2 bases; J trimming: 5 bases; junction bases outside the gene matches: 7. The CDR3 runs 15 residues. Germline V gene lookup returns CDR1 SGHTA and CDR2 FQGNSA. The CDR3, as DNA: TGTGCCAGCAGCTTATTCGTAGCGGGGGCGGACGAGCAGTACTTC. This gives the protein CASSLFVAGADEQYF.

Only one count was recorded for this clone. The V call is TRBV28, the J call TRBJ1-1; possible D gene TRBD1, 6 bases. The CDR3 is 15 amino acids. The V end was cut by 6 bases, the J end by 1 base, with 15 bases between. Germline CDR1 MDHEN, CDR2 SYDVKM. The CDR3: CASSSIGTQNTEAFF. The CDR3 nucleotides are TGTGCCAGCAGCTCTATTGGGACACAGAACACTGAAGCTTTCTTT.

The chain couples TRBV2 to TRBJ2-5, with TRBD2 as a possible D gene (5 bases). The germline gives CDR1 SNHLY, CDR2 FYNNEI. This CDR3 has 13 residues. The V gene lost 6 bases and the J gene lost 4 bases, with 12 bases spanning the gap. As DNA, the CDR3 is TGTGCCAGCAGCGGGATAGTGGGAGAGACCCAGTACTTC. It codes for CASSGIVGETQYF.

The gene calls are TRBV27 and TRBJ2-5; 9 positions match TRBD2. Matching the DNA end better, TRBJ2-7 makes the J call doubtful. This CDR3 spans 14 amino acids. The germline V gene encodes CDR1 MNHEY and CDR2 SMNVEV (reference sequence). CDR3 amino acids: CASSLRGGLYEQYF. CDR3 nucleotide sequence: TGTGCCAGCAGTTTGCGGGGGGGCCTCTACGAGCAGTACTTC.

Only one count was recorded for this clone. The CDR3 sequence: CASSLTGTDSRIEQFF. The CDR3 nucleotides are TGTGCCAGCAGCTTAACGGGAACTGATAGCCGAATTGAGCAGTTCTTC. The V call is TRBV7-3, the J call TRBJ2-1; unclear D gene. The CDR3 runs to 16 residues. V gave up 0 bases and J gave up 9 bases, with 18 bases separating them. The germline gives CDR1 SGHTA, CDR2 FQGTGA.

The chain joins TRBV2 to TRBJ2-7, with 7 bases matching TRBD1. The CDR3 is 15 residues long. The V and J ends lost 7 bases and 6 bases, in that order; junction bases with no gene match: 15. The germline gives CDR1 SNHLY, CDR2 FYNNEI. The CDR3 loop is CASNRRTGRDSEQYF. CDR3 DNA: TGTGCCAGCAACCGCCGCACGGGCCGGGACAGCGAGCAGTACTTC.

The chain links TRBV6-1 to TRBJ2-1; D call uncertain. This CDR3 contains 13 residues. Germline V gene sequence: CDR1 MNHNS, CDR2 SASEGT. Trimming removed 7 bases at V and 9 bases at J, with 16 bases between. The CDR3 reads CASTTTMRPEQFF. DNA of the CDR3: TGTGCCAGCACCACGACAATGAGGCCTGAGCAGTTCTTC.

The chain uses TRBV28 and TRBJ1-5, with TRBD1 matching over 7 bases. Losses at the gene ends were 5 bases for V and 10 bases for J; bases not matched to a gene: 8. This CDR3 is built from 13 residues. Per germline, CDR1 MDHEN and CDR2 SYDVKM. In DNA, the CDR3 is TGTGCCAGCAGTACCCCCGACAGGGAACCCCAGCATTTT. Its protein product is CASSTPDREPQHF. The variable domain in full, completed from reference TRBV28 and TRBJ1-5, reads DVKVTQSSRYLVKRTGEKVFLECVQDMDHENMFWYRQDPGLGLRLIYFSYDVKMKEKGDIPEGYSVSREKKERFSLILESASTNQTSMYLCASSTPDREPQHFGDGTRLSIL.

This clone was recorded once. J is TRBJ1-1 and V is TRBV19; 8 nucleotides align to TRBD1. Germline CDR1 reads LNHDA; CDR2 reads SQIVND (reference sequence). The V segment lost 4 bases and the J segment 5 bases; nucleotides outside the gene matches: 9. The CDR3 is 15 residues long. The CDR3 region is CASSTRYDRGTEAFF. The CDR3 DNA sequence: TGTGCCAGTAGTACCCGATACGACAGGGGAACTGAAGCTTTCTTT.

This chain connects TRBV11-2 to TRBJ1-4; unclear D gene. Germline loops: CDR1 SGHAT, CDR2 FQNNGV. V was cut by 0 bases and J by 4 bases, with 9 bases left in between. The CDR3 length is 15 residues. Written as DNA, the CDR3 is TGTGCCAGCAGCTTAGATCAACCTCTTAATGAAAAACTGTTTTTT. Its protein product is CASSLDQPLNEKLFF. The full variable domain, completed using reference TRBV11-2 and TRBJ1-4, is EAGVAQSPRYKIIEKRQSVAFWCNPISGHATLYWYQQILGQGPKLLIQFQNNGVVDDSQLPKDRFSAERLKGVDSTLKIQPAKLEDSAVYLCASSLDQPLNEKLFFGSGTQLSVL.

The V call is TRBV27, the J call TRBJ2-1; D gene ambiguous. The CDR3 runs 17 residues. V was clipped by 6 bases and J by 8 bases, with 26 bases between them. Per the germline V gene, CDR1 is MNHEY and CDR2 is SMNVEV (reference sequence). CDR3 sequence reads: CASSAKSRSFEFDEQFF. CDR3 sequence (DNA): TGTGCCAGCAGCGCAAAAAGCCGTAGCTTTGAATTCGATGAGCAGTTCTTC.

The gene calls are TRBV10-3 and TRBJ2-5; TRBD1 matches at 9 bases. The J call is uncertain, as TRBJ2-7 better fits the DNA end. The CDR3 spans 12 residues. Germline CDR1 ENHRY, CDR2 SYGVKD. This CDR3 reads CAIGTGLYEQYF. The CDR3 region has the DNA TGTGCCATCGGGACAGGGCTCTACGAGCAGTACTTC.

This chain uses TRBV14 with TRBJ1-2; D remains unclear. V shed 1 base and J shed 4 bases, with 13 bases lying between them. There are 15 residues in the CDR3. CDR1 and CDR2 from the germline V gene are SGHDN and FVKESK. CDR3 sequence: CASSQGRTFGYGYTF. CDR3 sequence (DNA): TGTGCCAGCAGCCAAGGCAGAACTTTTGGCTATGGCTACACCTTC.